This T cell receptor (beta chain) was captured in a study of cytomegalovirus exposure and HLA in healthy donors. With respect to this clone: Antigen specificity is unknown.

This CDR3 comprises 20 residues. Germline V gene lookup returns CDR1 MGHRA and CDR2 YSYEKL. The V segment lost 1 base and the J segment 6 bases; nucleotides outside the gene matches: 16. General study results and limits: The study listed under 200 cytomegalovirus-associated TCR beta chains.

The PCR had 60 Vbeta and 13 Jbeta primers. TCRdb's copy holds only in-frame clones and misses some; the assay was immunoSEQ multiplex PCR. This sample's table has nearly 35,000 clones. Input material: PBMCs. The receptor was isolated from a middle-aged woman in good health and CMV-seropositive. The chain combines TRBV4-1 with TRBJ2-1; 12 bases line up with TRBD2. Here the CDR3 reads CASSQALRASGRVGVNEQFF. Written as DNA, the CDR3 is TGCGCCAGCAGCCAAGCTCTCAGGGCTAGCGGGAGGGTGGGGGTCAATGAGCAGTTCTTC.